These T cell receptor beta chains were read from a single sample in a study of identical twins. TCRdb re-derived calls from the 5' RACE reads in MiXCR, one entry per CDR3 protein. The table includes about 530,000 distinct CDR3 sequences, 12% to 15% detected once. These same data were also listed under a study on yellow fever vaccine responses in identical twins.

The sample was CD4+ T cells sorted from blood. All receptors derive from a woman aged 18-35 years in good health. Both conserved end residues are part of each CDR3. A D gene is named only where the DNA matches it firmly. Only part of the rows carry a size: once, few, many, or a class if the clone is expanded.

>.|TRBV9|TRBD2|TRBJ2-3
CASSVNPSGGAGAQYF
TGTGCCAGCAGCGTCAATCCTAGCGGGGGGGCCGGGGCGCAGTATTTT
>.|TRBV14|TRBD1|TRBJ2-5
CASSQEGGSRTQYF
TGTGCCAGCAGCCAAGAAGGGGGCTCAAGGACCCAGTACTTC
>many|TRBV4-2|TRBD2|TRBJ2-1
CASSPGVAGGQNNEQFF
TGTGCCAGCAGCCCCGGGGTAGCGGGAGGCCAAAACAATGAGCAGTTCTTC
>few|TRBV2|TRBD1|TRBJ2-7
CASSGDRGKGGSMFEQYF
TGTGCCAGCAGTGGGGACAGGGGGAAAGGTGGAAGTATGTTCGAGCAGTACTTC
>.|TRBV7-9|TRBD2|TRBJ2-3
CASSYSGTDTDTQYF
TGTGCCAGCAGCTATAGCGGGACTGACACAGATACGCAGTATTTT
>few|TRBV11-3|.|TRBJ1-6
CASSLEWEGSPLHF
TGTGCCAGCAGCTTAGAGTGGGAGGGTTCACCCCTCCACTTT
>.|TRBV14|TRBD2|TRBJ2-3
CASSPLLGLAVSITDTQYF
TGTGCCAGCAGCCCTTTACTCGGACTAGCGGTTTCTATCACAGATACGCAGTATTTT
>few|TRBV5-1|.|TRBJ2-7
CASTERGDYEQYF
TGCGCCAGCACCGAAAGGGGAGACTACGAGCAGTACTTC
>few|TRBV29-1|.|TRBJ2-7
CSVGAGPGEQYF
TGCAGCGTTGGTGCGGGCCCCGGCGAGCAGTACTTC
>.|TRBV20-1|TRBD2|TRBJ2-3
CSAAPMLAGVTDTQYF
TGCAGTGCAGCCCCCATGTTAGCGGGAGTCACAGATACGCAGTATTTT
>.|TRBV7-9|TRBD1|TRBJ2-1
CASSPQGAEQFF
TGTGCCAGCAGCCCCCAGGGGGCTGAGCAGTTCTTC
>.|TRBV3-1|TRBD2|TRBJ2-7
CASSSLTSGGTEQYF
TGTGCCAGCAGCTCTCTGACTAGCGGGGGAACCGAGCAGTACTTC
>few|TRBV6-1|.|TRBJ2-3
CASSPDHNTDTQYF
TGTGCCAGCAGTCCGGACCACAACACAGATACGCAGTATTTT
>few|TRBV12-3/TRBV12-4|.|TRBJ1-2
CASSLRRTDNYGYTF
TGTGCCAGCAGTTTACGGCGGACAGATAATTATGGCTACACCTTC